Below are 9 T cell receptor beta chains sequenced from a single sample in a study of blood T cell repertoires in COVID-19. Sequencing used immunoSEQ multiplex PCR; TCRdb keeps in-frame clones, though not all of them. Altogether approximately 200,000 clones are present, 86% being singletons, with the ten largest covering roughly 4.2%. Sequencing was performed on peripheral blood. These receptors were taken from a man in his fifties with acute or convalescent COVID-19.

V is TRBV12-5 and J is TRBJ1-6; D unclear. Per the germline V gene, CDR1 is LGHNT and CDR2 is FRNRAP. This CDR3 is 12 amino acids long. Between the trimmed V and J ends, which lost 2 bases and 8 bases, there was a span of 4 bases. As DNA, the CDR3 is TGTGCTAGTGGTTTGATAGATTCACCCCTCCACTTT. This sequence encodes CASGLIDSPLHF.

The chain joins TRBV6-5 to TRBJ1-2; D possibly corresponds to TRBD1 (6 bases). The CDR3 contains 12 residues. The germline CDR1 and CDR2 sequences are MNHEY and SVGAGI. With 4 bases removed from V and 6 bases from J, the gap between germline ends came to 9 bases. DNA of the CDR3: TGTGCCAGCAGTTGGCAGGGGCATGGCTACACCTTC. Protein sequence: CASSWQGHGYTF.

This clone appeared a single time. The chain employs TRBV7-2 and TRBJ2-1; the match to TRBD2 covers 9 bases. Germline loops: CDR1 SGHTA, CDR2 FQGNSA. J gave up 2 bases and V 5 bases, and 10 bases lay outside the gene matches. The CDR3 spans 17 residues. The CDR3 DNA reads TGTGCCAGCAGCAGAAGGGCAGCGGGGGGACCCTACAATGAGCAGTTCTTC. Residues: CASSRRAAGGPYNEQFF.

The J gene is TRBJ2-5, the V gene TRBV11-2; the D is unclear. The CDR3 length is 15 residues. The V and J ends lost 4 bases and 5 bases respectively, with 17 bases between them. Germline loops: CDR1 SGHAT, CDR2 FQNNGV. Here the CDR3 DNA reads TGTGCCAGCAGCTACGCTGGTGGGTTCGGGGAGACCCAGTACTTC. Translation gives CASSYAGGFGETQYF.

The rearrangement joins TRBV30 to TRBJ1-2; D ambiguous. V lost 3 bases and J lost 2, with 10 bases in between. Germline V gene sequence: CDR1 GTSNPN, CDR2 SVGIG (reference sequence). CDR3 length: 13 amino acids. CDR3 protein: CAWRPTENYGYTF. In nucleotides, the CDR3 is TGTGCCTGGAGACCGACGGAGAACTATGGCTACACCTTC. The whole variable domain, remainder taken from reference TRBV30 and TRBJ1-2, is SQTIHQWPATLVQPVGSPLSLECTVEGTSNPNLYWYRQAAGRGLQLLFYSVGIGQISSEVPQNLSASRPQDRQFILSSKKLLLSDSGFYLCAWRPTENYGYTFGSGTRLTVV.

This chain connects TRBV18 to TRBJ1-2; D is uncertain. V was shortened by 3 bases and J by 4 bases, with 9 bases between the two germline ends. The CDR3 is 13 amino acids. Per germline, CDR1 KGHSH and CDR2 LQKENI. The CDR3 loop reads CASSPGDAYGYTF. For the CDR3, the DNA is TGTGCCAGCTCACCTGGAGACGCCTATGGCTACACCTTC.

The chain is built from TRBV27 and TRBJ2-7, with a tentative D call TRBD1 (6 bases). V was clipped by 2 bases and J by 1 base, with 9 bases between them. This CDR3 contains 14 residues. Germline V CDR1 and CDR2: MNHEY, SMNVEV (reference sequence). The CDR3 DNA follows: TGTGCCAGCAGTTTAGTCGGACAGTCCTACGAGCAGTACTTC. It codes for CASSLVGQSYEQYF.

The gene calls are TRBV15 and TRBJ2-7, with 9 nucleotides matching TRBD1. The CDR3 sequence is 15 residues long. V lost 3 bases to trimming and J lost 5 bases; unmatched junction nucleotides: 8. Germline CDR1 LNHNV, CDR2 YYDKDF (reference sequence). The CDR3 DNA reads TGTGCCACCAGCAGGACGGGACAGGGAGTCCACGAGCAGTACTTC. Amino acids: CATSRTGQGVHEQYF.

The chain joins TRBV18 to TRBJ1-1, with D perhaps TRBD1 (5 bases). From germline, CDR1 is KGHSH and CDR2 LQKENI. The CDR3 loop spans 13 amino acids. Trimming pared 4 bases from V and 2 bases from J, leaving 8 bases between. For the CDR3, the DNA is TGTGCCAGCTCACAGACAGAAAACACTGAAGCTTTCTTT. This gives the protein CASSQTENTEAFF. The whole variable domain, filled in from reference TRBV18 and TRBJ1-1, reads NAGVMQNPRHLVRRRGQEARLRCSPMKGHSHVYWYRQLPEEGLKFMVYLQKENIIDESGMPKERFSAEFPKEGPSILRIQQVVRGDSAAYFCASSQTENTEAFFGQGTRLTVV.